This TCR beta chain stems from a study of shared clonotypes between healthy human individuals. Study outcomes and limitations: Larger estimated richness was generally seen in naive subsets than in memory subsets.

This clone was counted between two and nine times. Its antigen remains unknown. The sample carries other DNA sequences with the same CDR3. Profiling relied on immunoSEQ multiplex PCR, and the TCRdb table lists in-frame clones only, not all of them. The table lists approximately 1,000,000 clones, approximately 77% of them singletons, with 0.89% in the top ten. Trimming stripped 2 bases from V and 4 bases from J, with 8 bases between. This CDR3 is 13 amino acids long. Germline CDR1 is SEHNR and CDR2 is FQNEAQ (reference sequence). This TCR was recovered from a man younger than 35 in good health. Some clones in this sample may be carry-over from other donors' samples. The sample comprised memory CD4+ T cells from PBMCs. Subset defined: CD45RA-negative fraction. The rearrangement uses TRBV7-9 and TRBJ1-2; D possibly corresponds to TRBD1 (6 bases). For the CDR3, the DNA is TGTGCCAGCAGCTTAACAGGGAGCTATGGCTACACCTTC. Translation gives CASSLTGSYGYTF.